The rows below give T cell receptor beta chains drawn from one sample of a study of CD8 T cells in Susac syndrome. TCRdb reprocessed the immunoSEQ multiplex PCR reads with MiXCR, giving one entry per CDR3 protein. The table records approximately 150,000 distinct CDR3 sequences, 90% to 96% of them present only once. Sequencing input: CD4+ T cells from PBMCs. These receptors were obtained from a human donor with Susac syndrome. Each CDR3 is given with its conserved first and last residue. The order of the fields is V gene, clone size, J gene, D gene, CDR3 protein, CDR3 DNA. A D gene is named only where the DNA matches it firmly. A row's size may be missing; if present it is once, few, many or a size class.

>TRBV20-1|.|TRBJ2-1|.
CSARDHRAHNEQFF
TGCAGTGCTAGAGACCACAGGGCCCACAATGAGCAGTTCTTC
>TRBV20-1|.|TRBJ2-7|.
CSATPRASYEQYF
TGCAGTGCTACCCCGCGGGCCTCCTACGAGCAGTACTTC
>TRBV20-1|.|TRBJ2-5|TRBD2
CSAKTLLAVETQYF
TGCAGTGCCAAAACCCTACTAGCGGTGGAGACCCAGTACTTC
>TRBV12-3/TRBV12-4|.|TRBJ1-1|TRBD1
CASCWAKGQGNTEAFF
TGTGCCAGCTGTTGGGCGAAGGGACAGGGGAACACTGAAGCTTTCTTT
>TRBV20-1|.|TRBJ2-2|.
CSARTIGVGDGELFF
TGCAGTGCTAGGACGATCGGAGTAGGGGACGGGGAGCTGTTTTTT
>TRBV20-1|.|TRBJ2-1|TRBD2
CSARVTSGSSYNEQFF
TGCAGTGCTAGAGTGACTAGCGGGAGCTCCTACAATGAGCAGTTCTTC
>TRBV28|.|TRBJ2-3|TRBD2
CASSSRLAFGTDTQYF
TGTGCCAGCAGTTCCAGACTAGCGTTTGGCACAGATACGCAGTATTTT
>TRBV20-1|.|TRBJ1-4|TRBD1
CSAWSGTGGGKLFF
TGCAGTGCCTGGAGCGGGACAGGGGGAGGAAAACTGTTTTTT
>TRBV20-1|.|TRBJ1-6|.
CSARKLGDSPLHF
TGCAGTGCCCGAAAACTGGGGGATTCACCCCTCCACTTT
>TRBV9|.|TRBJ1-1|TRBD1
CASSVGPQTGVDTEAFF
TGTGCCAGCAGCGTAGGACCCCAGACAGGGGTCGATACTGAAGCTTTCTTT
>TRBV12-5|.|TRBJ2-7|TRBD1
CASAPGQGWSYEQYF
TGTGCTAGTGCCCCAGGACAGGGCTGGTCCTACGAGCAGTACTTC
>TRBV28|.|TRBJ2-7|TRBD2
CASSKHSGGTYEQYF
TGTGCCAGCAGCAAACACAGCGGGGGAACCTACGAGCAGTACTTC
>TRBV10-3|.|TRBJ1-5|TRBD1
CAISESGQLNQPQHF
TGTGCCATCAGTGAGTCGGGACAGCTCAATCAGCCCCAGCATTTT
>TRBV25-1|.|TRBJ2-3|.
CASHIEDTQYF
TGTGCCAGCCACATTGAAGATACGCAGTATTTT
>TRBV3-1|.|TRBJ2-7|.
CASSQTPRFQPRYEQYF
TGTGCCAGCAGCCAGACCCCTCGATTCCAGCCTAGATACGAGCAGTACTTC
>TRBV20-1|.|TRBJ2-2|.
CSAVLSTGNTGELFF
TGCAGTGCCGTACTAAGTACGGGAAACACCGGGGAGCTGTTTTTT
>TRBV12-3/TRBV12-4|.|TRBJ1-6|TRBD1
CANNRDREGDGRSPLHF
TGTGCCAACAATCGGGACAGGGAGGGTGACGGGCGTTCACCCCTCCACTTT
>TRBV23-1|.|TRBJ1-5|.
CASGPYRSPYLAGDQPQHF
TGCGCCAGCGGGCCCTACAGGAGCCCCTATCTAGCGGGTGATCAGCCCCAGCATTTT
>TRBV4-1|.|TRBJ2-7|.
CASSQEEWSSYEQYF
TGCGCCAGCAGCCAAGAGGAGTGGAGCTCCTACGAGCAGTACTTC
>TRBV7-9|.|TRBJ2-4|.
CASSLGGGGKNIQYF
TGTGCCAGCAGCTTAGGAGGGGGAGGCAAAAACATTCAGTACTTC
>TRBV20-1|.|TRBJ2-7|TRBD2
CSASQGLAGYEQYF
TGCAGTGCTAGTCAAGGACTAGCGGGCTACGAGCAGTACTTC
>TRBV20-1|.|TRBJ2-7|.
CSATPRAGNEQYF
TGCAGTGCTACCCCCAGGGCCGGAAACGAGCAGTACTTC
>TRBV21-1|.|TRBJ1-2|.
CASKRAFSYGYTF
TGTGCCAGCAAGAGGGCCTTTTCCTATGGCTACACCTTC
>TRBV29-1|.|TRBJ1-3|.
CSVARGNTIYF
TGCAGCGTTGCGCGAGGAAACACCATATATTTT
>TRBV4-1|once|TRBJ2-2|TRBD2
CASSQDPSGSRYTGELFF
TGCGCCAGCAGCCAAGATCCTAGCGGGAGTCGATACACCGGGGAGCTGTTTTTT
>TRBV15|.|TRBJ1-5|TRBD1
CATSRQRQGAQHF
TGTGCCACCAGCAGGCAAAGACAGGGCGCCCAGCATTTT
>TRBV4-1|.|TRBJ1-1|.
CASSQDERGRSTEAFF
TGCGCCAGCAGCCAAGACGAGCGTGGGAGGAGCACTGAAGCTTTCTTT
>TRBV3-1|.|TRBJ2-3|.
CASSQEKGILWTDTQYF
TGTGCCAGCAGCCAAGAGAAGGGGATTCTCTGGACAGATACGCAGTATTTT
>TRBV20-1|.|TRBJ2-1|.
CSARDPEGTPAEQFF
TGCAGTGCTAGAGATCCCGAAGGGACCCCCGCTGAGCAGTTCTTC
>TRBV3-1|.|TRBJ2-1|TRBD2
CASSRNPGLAGYNEQFF
TGTGCCAGCAGTCGCAACCCGGGACTAGCGGGTTACAATGAGCAGTTCTTC
>TRBV18|.|TRBJ2-7|TRBD1
CASSPLGQGADEQYF
TGTGCCAGCTCACCCTTGGGACAGGGGGCCGACGAGCAGTACTTC
>TRBV20-1|.|TRBJ1-1|.
CSASPFTEAFF
TGCAGTGCTAGCCCCTTTACTGAAGCTTTCTTT
>TRBV7-9|.|TRBJ1-2|.
CASSFWGNGYTF
TGTGCCAGCAGCTTCTGGGGGAACGGCTACACCTTC
>TRBV20-1|.|TRBJ2-7|.
CSALSSYEQYF
TGCAGTGCTCTTAGCTCCTACGAGCAGTACTTC
>TRBV29-1|.|TRBJ2-5|.
CSAVTWGVETQYF
TGCAGCGCCGTTACCTGGGGGGTCGAGACCCAGTACTTC
>TRBV7-9|.|TRBJ2-1|.
CASSLRGANNEQFF
TGTGCCAGCAGCTTGAGGGGGGCCAACAATGAGCAGTTCTTC
>TRBV7-7|.|TRBJ2-7|TRBD2
CASSLTSGSREQYF
TGTGCTAGCAGCTTAACTAGCGGGAGCCGCGAGCAGTACTTC
>TRBV9|.|TRBJ2-5|TRBD2
CASSVAASGGGETQYF
TGTGCCAGCAGCGTAGCTGCCAGCGGGGGCGGAGAGACCCAGTACTTC
>TRBV1|.|TRBJ2-7|.
CTSRPGLAEGYYEQYF
TGCACCAGCAGACCCGGACTAGCGGAGGGCTACTACGAGCAGTACTTC
>TRBV4-1|.|TRBJ2-1|TRBD2
CASGTSGRNEQFF
TGCGCCAGCGGGACTAGCGGGAGGAATGAGCAGTTCTTC
>TRBV9|.|TRBJ1-2|.
CASSATGNYGYTF
TGTGCCAGCAGCGCCACGGGTAACTATGGCTACACCTTC
>TRBV29-1|.|TRBJ2-3|.
CSVEWEGTDTQYF
TGCAGCGTTGAGTGGGAGGGCACAGATACGCAGTATTTT
>TRBV2|.|TRBJ2-1|.
CASSGQTRGDLGGEQFF
TGTGCCAGCAGTGGACAGACTAGAGGGGACCTAGGCGGTGAGCAGTTCTTC
>TRBV13|.|TRBJ1-3|.
CASSSRGAGNTIYF
TGTGCCAGCAGCTCCAGGGGTGCTGGAAACACCATATATTTT
>TRBV12-3/TRBV12-4|.|TRBJ2-4|.
CASSPLPWGAAKNIQYF
TGTGCCAGCAGTCCCCTGCCCTGGGGGGCAGCCAAAAACATTCAGTACTTC
>TRBV20-1|.|TRBJ2-3|.
CSAKAASGTDTQYF
TGCAGTGCTAAAGCGGCTAGCGGCACAGATACGCAGTATTTT
>TRBV29-1|.|TRBJ1-1|.
CSVEGVRTEAFF
TGCAGCGTTGAGGGGGTCCGGACTGAAGCTTTCTTT
>TRBV20-1|.|TRBJ2-7|.
CSARWVEEQYF
TGCAGTGCTAGGTGGGTCGAAGAGCAGTACTTC
>TRBV29-1|.|TRBJ2-3|.
CSVEQWGTDTQYF
TGCAGCGTGGAACAGTGGGGCACAGATACGCAGTATTTT
>TRBV12-3/TRBV12-4|.|TRBJ1-2|.
CASSFRGNGYTF
TGTGCCAGCAGTTTTAGGGGGAACGGCTACACCTTC
>TRBV9|.|TRBJ2-3|.
CASGGRVVADTQYF
TGTGCCAGCGGTGGTCGTGTTGTCGCGGATACGCAGTATTTT
>TRBV20-1|.|TRBJ1-1|.
CSARVGAGTEAFF
TGCAGTGCTAGGGTGGGGGCCGGGACTGAAGCTTTCTTT
>TRBV20-1|.|TRBJ2-2|.
CSATFTGELFF
TGCAGTGCTACCTTCACCGGGGAGCTGTTTTTT